Below, 21 T cell receptor beta chains from the same sample are listed, as sequenced in a study of blood T cell repertoires in COVID-19. This table comes from immunoSEQ multiplex PCR, and its TCRdb copy is limited to in-frame clones, with some not included. Seen here are approximately 330,000 clones, roughly 89% observed once, and the top ten hold about 8.4%. The sequenced material came from PBMCs or T cells enriched from blood (not recorded which). These receptor sequences come from a woman aged 25 to 39 who had recovered from COVID-19.

The chain recombines TRBV7-6 with TRBJ2-1; TRBD2 matches 9 bases. Germline CDR1 is SGHVS and CDR2 is FNYEAQ. V lost 7 bases and J lost 6; bases outside the gene matches: 10. The CDR3 covers 15 residues. In nucleotides, the CDR3 is TGTGCCAGCACCCCAATAGCGGGAGTGGTCAATGAGCAGTTCTTC. Residues: CASTPIAGVVNEQFF. Based on the CDR3 plus reference TRBV7-6 and TRBJ2-1, the full variable domain is GAGVSQSPRYKVTKRGQDVALRCDPISGHVSLYWYRQALGQGPEFLTYFNYEAQQDKSGLPNDRFSAERPEGSISTLTIQRTEQRDSAMYRCASTPIAGVVNEQFFGPGTRLTVL.

This chain uses TRBV7-9 with TRBJ2-5, with D perhaps matching TRBD1 (6 bases). From germline, CDR1 is SEHNR and CDR2 FQNEAQ (reference sequence). CDR3 length: 15 amino acids. Trimming left V 0 bases short and J 5 bases short, with 13 bases between. CDR3 amino acids: CASSLAGHTQETQYF. As DNA, the CDR3 is TGTGCCAGCAGCTTAGCGGGACACACACAGGAGACCCAGTACTTC.

The J gene is TRBJ1-2, the V gene TRBV6-5; possible D gene TRBD1, 6 bases. This CDR3 has 13 residues. With 6 bases removed from V and 8 bases from J, the gap between germline ends came to 16 bases. Germline V gene lookup returns CDR1 MNHEY and CDR2 SVGAGI. CDR3 DNA sequence: TGTGCCAGCAGGGCACAGGGTGGGAGCGGCTACACCTTC. Translated, it gives CASRAQGGSGYTF.

V and J are TRBV5-6 and TRBJ2-7; D is perhaps TRBD1 (5 bases). The germline V and J ends were trimmed by 4 bases and 4 bases, with 6 bases remaining between them. The CDR3 runs to 11 residues. Per germline, CDR1 SGHDT and CDR2 YYEEEE. The DNA for the CDR3 is TGTGCCAGCAGCCGACAGTACGAGCAGTACTTC. Its protein product is CASSRQYEQYF.

The chain couples TRBV7-2 to TRBJ2-7; TRBD2 might be the D (6 bases). This CDR3 contains 16 residues. Trimming removed 1 base from V and 0 bases from J, with 13 bases in between. Germline-derived CDR1 and CDR2 are SGHTA and FQGNSA. CDR3 in amino acids: CASSLVGGLDSYEQYF. CDR3 DNA: TGTGCCAGCAGCTTAGTCGGGGGTCTCGACTCCTACGAGCAGTACTTC.

CDR3 residues: CAISEGEADYNNEQFF. The CDR3 bases are TGTGCCATCAGTGAGGGGGAGGCGGATTACAATAATGAGCAGTTCTTC. V usage is TRBV10-3 and J usage is TRBJ2-1, with D possibly matching TRBD2 (6 bases). Trimming cost V 2 bases and J 7 bases, with 18 bases left between them. This CDR3 has 16 residues. Germline V gene data show CDR1 as ENHRY and CDR2 as SYGVKD.

The table lists this clone with a count of one. This chain links TRBV7-8 with TRBJ2-1, with 7 bases lining up with TRBD2. With V trimmed by 4 bases and J by 2 bases, 5 bases remained unmatched. Germline loops: CDR1 SGHVS, CDR2 FQNEAQ. This CDR3 has 15 amino acids. CDR3 DNA: TGTGCCAGCAGCTCGTGGGCGGGAGCCTACAATGAGCAGTTCTTC. Translating gives CASSSWAGAYNEQFF.

This CDR3 reads CASSIGQGVIGYTF. The CDR3 DNA reads TGTGCCAGTAGTATTGGGCAGGGGGTGATTGGCTACACCTTC. This chain joins TRBV19 and TRBJ1-2, with 7 bases matching TRBD1. The V segment lost 3 bases and the J segment 7 bases; nucleotides outside the gene matches: 8. CDR1 and CDR2 from the germline V gene are LNHDA and SQIVND (reference sequence). The CDR3 is made up of 14 amino acids.

The rearrangement links TRBV3-1 (or the pseudogene TRBV3-2) to TRBJ2-7; 10 bases align to TRBD1. Germline loops: CDR1 LGHDT, CDR2 YNNKEL (reference sequence). The CDR3 spans 13 residues. Losses at the gene ends were 4 bases for V and 5 bases for J; bases not matched to a gene: 2. CDR3: CASSRDRGDEQYF. The DNA for the CDR3 is TGTGCCAGCAGCCGGGACAGGGGTGACGAGCAGTACTTC.

The V and J genes are TRBV29-1 and TRBJ2-3; 9 bases are shared with TRBD2. The CDR3 consists of 16 residues. CDR1 SQVTM and CDR2 ANQGSEA come from the germline V gene. The ends lost 6 bases at V and 3 bases at J; junction bases unmatched: 13. CDR3 protein: CSVSGTSMVGTDTQYF. Written as DNA, the CDR3 is TGCAGCGTCTCCGGGACTAGCATGGTTGGGACAGATACGCAGTATTTT.

This clone was counted once. The chain recombines TRBV3-1 (or the pseudogene TRBV3-2) with TRBJ1-6; D possibly corresponds to TRBD1 (5 bases). Germline V gene data show CDR1 as LGHDT and CDR2 as YNNKEL (reference sequence). Trimming took 1 base from V and 4 from J, leaving 8 bases between them. This CDR3 is built from 15 residues. CDR3 DNA sequence: TGTGCCAGCAGCCAAGGGGGCGCTTATAATTCACCCCTCCACTTT. Translated, it gives CASSQGGAYNSPLHF.

J is TRBJ1-1 and V is TRBV5-1; D is uncertain. The ends were cut back, 3 bases at V and 1 base at J, with 13 bases in the middle. Germline loops: CDR1 SGHRS, CDR2 YFSETQ. This CDR3 is built from 15 residues. CDR3 bases: TGCGCCAGCAGCTCGGTCCTGGCAGGGAACACTGAAGCTTTCTTT. Encoded protein: CASSSVLAGNTEAFF.

The chain links TRBV2 to TRBJ1-4, with D perhaps TRBD1 (5 bases). V was trimmed by 8 bases and J by 8 bases, leaving 15 bases between them. Germline CDR1 and CDR2: SNHLY and FYNNEI. The CDR3 has 13 amino acids. CDR3 protein: CASSKLRGEKLFF. The CDR3 DNA follows: TGTGCCAGCTCTAAGCTAAGGGGAGAAAAACTGTTTTTT.

The chain links TRBV29-1 to TRBJ2-7; a possible D gene is TRBD2 (5 bases). The V gene lost 6 bases and the J gene lost 2 bases, with 14 bases spanning the gap. The CDR3 extends over 13 amino acids. From germline, CDR1 is SQVTM and CDR2 ANQGSEA. CDR3 sequence (DNA): TGCAGCGTCCCCGGAGGCAGAGCCTACGAGCAGTACTTC. It specifies CSVPGGRAYEQYF.

This rearrangement joins TRBV9 to TRBJ2-1, with 10 bases matching TRBD2. Germline V gene sequence: CDR1 SGDLS, CDR2 YYNGEE. The CDR3 covers 16 residues. The V segment lost 4 bases and the J segment 7 bases; nucleotides outside the gene matches: 11. CDR3 protein: CASSPAGTSVSNEQFF. The CDR3 DNA sequence: TGTGCCAGCAGCCCGGCCGGGACTAGCGTCTCTAATGAGCAGTTCTTC.

The V and J genes are TRBV2 and TRBJ1-1, with D unresolved. Trimming shortened V by 1 base and J by 4 bases, and 13 bases separated the two germline ends. The CDR3 totals 15 residues. CDR1 SNHLY and CDR2 FYNNEI come from the germline V gene. The CDR3 is CASSEGPEIFTEAFF. CDR3 sequence (DNA): TGTGCCAGCAGTGAAGGTCCGGAGATATTCACTGAAGCTTTCTTT. The complete variable domain, with remaining parts taken from reference TRBV2 and TRBJ1-1, reads EPEVTQTPSHQVTQMGQEVILRCVPISNHLYFYWYRQILGQKVEFLVSFYNNEISEKSEIFDDQFSVERPDGSNFTLKIRSTKLEDSAMYFCASSEGPEIFTEAFFGQGTRLTVV.

In DNA, the CDR3 is TGTGCCAGCACGGTAGGACAGAGCAATCAGCCCCAGCATTTT. Translated, it gives CASTVGQSNQPQHF. This sequence joins TRBV6-6 and TRBJ1-5, with a possible D match to TRBD1 (6 bases). The germline V gene has CDR1 MNHNY and CDR2 SVGAGI (reference sequence). Trimming left V 7 bases short and J 1 base short, with 11 bases between. The CDR3 extends over 14 amino acids.

The rearrangement joins TRBV30 to TRBJ2-5; TRBD2 agrees at 8 bases. The CDR3 totals 15 residues. After removal of 0 bases from V and 5 bases from J, the junction contained 8 bases not matched to a gene. Germline assignment: CDR1 GTSNPN and CDR2 SVGIG (reference sequence). CDR3 region: CAWSVLSGGPETQYF. The CDR3 nucleotides are TGTGCCTGGAGTGTTTTGTCGGGAGGGCCGGAGACCCAGTACTTC.

The rearrangement links TRBV10-3 to TRBJ1-1, with D perhaps matching TRBD1 (6 bases). The V and J ends lost 6 bases and 4 bases respectively, with 15 bases between them. This CDR3 spans 14 amino acids. CDR1 is ENHRY, CDR2 SYGVKD, per germline. The CDR3 loop reads CAIRETGLGTEAFF. CDR3 in DNA: TGTGCCATCAGGGAGACAGGTCTAGGCACTGAAGCTTTCTTT.

The CDR3 DNA reads TGCGCCAGCAGCCGCGGACTAGCGGGAAACGCAGCAGATACGCAGTATTTT. Protein product: CASSRGLAGNAADTQYF. The chain has TRBV5-1 and TRBJ2-3; TRBD2 matches 12 bases. Germline CDR1 is SGHRS and CDR2 is YFSETQ. CDR3 size: 17 residues. Trimming took 4 bases from V and 4 from J; bases not matched to a gene: 10. Variable domain in full (rest from reference TRBV5-1 and TRBJ2-3): KAGVTQTPRYLIKTRGQQVTLSCSPISGHRSVSWYQQTPGQGLQFLFEYFSETQRNKGNFPGRFSGRQFSNSRSEMNVSTLELGDSALYLCASSRGLAGNAADTQYFGPGTRLTVL.

This chain joins TRBV27 and TRBJ2-7; TRBD1 matches at 9 bases. The length of the CDR3 is 14 residues. V trimming: 3 bases; J trimming: 3 bases; junction bases outside the gene matches: 3. Looked up from germline, CDR1 is MNHEY and CDR2 is SMNVEV (reference sequence). The DNA for the CDR3 is TGTGCCAGCAGTTTGGGGACAGGGCACTACGAGCAGTACTTC. Its protein is CASSLGTGHYEQYF.